This T cell receptor (beta chain) was identified in a study of graft-versus-host responses after intestinal transplantation. For the study at large: Anti-thymocyte globulin was used for induction in all recipients, who then took tacrolimus and steroids for approximately 3 years.

The data were produced by immunoSEQ multiplex PCR, yet TCRdb's version contains in-frame clones alone and is incomplete. The sample consists of about 17,000 clones, roughly three quarters of them appearing once. Processing was applied to graft tissue in order to liberate intraepithelial and lamina propria lymphocytes. Study conclusions and caveats: Circulating GvH clone levels at their peak were associated with HvG declines (early post-transplant). High graft-versus-host to host-versus-graft clonal ratios were seen in allografts of patients with graft-donor T cell macrochimerism. Recipient marrow harbored GvH clones, some of which surfaced first in ileum or blood.

About this clone itself: Its specificity is not known.

The CDR3 runs to 12 residues. In germline, CDR1 is MNHEY, CDR2 SMNVEV (reference sequence). The ends were cut back, 1 base at V and 3 bases at J, with 0 bases in the middle. The sequenced sample was ileum tissue, obtained roughly 450 days after intestinal transplant. The source is a human patient who received an intestinal transplant, so some T cells may come from the graft donor. The V and J genes are TRBV27 and TRBJ2-2; no clear D gene. CDR3 sequence: CASSLYTGELFF. For the CDR3, the DNA is TGTGCCAGCAGTTTATACACCGGGGAGCTGTTTTTT.